This TCR beta chain was documented in a study of CD8 T cells in ankylosing spondylitis. One entry per CDR3 protein results from TCRdb running MiXCR on the 5' RACE reads. Of fewer than 180,000 distinct CDR3 sequences in the sample, roughly 44% were seen once. The germline V and J ends were trimmed by 2 bases and 6 bases, with 26 bases remaining between them. Germline V gene data show CDR1 as SGDLS and CDR2 as YYNGEE. The CDR3 totals 18 residues. Study-wide results and limits: Matched ankylosing spondylitis synovial fluid reportedly showed significant enrichment of disease-linked clones. Within peripheral blood, clones linked to disease were CD8+ and relatively rare.

Turning to this clonotype: The antigen is undetermined.

Material for sequencing was synovial fluid, either unsorted or a sorted T cell fraction (not recorded which). This TCR was sampled from a male donor with ankylosing spondylitis. V gene TRBV9 combines with J gene TRBJ1-2; unclear D gene. CDR3 sequence reads: CASSVFPGGFSLPDGYTF. The CDR3 region has the DNA TGTGCCAGCAGCGTCTTCCCCGGCGGTTTCTCTTTGCCGGATGGCTACACCTTC.